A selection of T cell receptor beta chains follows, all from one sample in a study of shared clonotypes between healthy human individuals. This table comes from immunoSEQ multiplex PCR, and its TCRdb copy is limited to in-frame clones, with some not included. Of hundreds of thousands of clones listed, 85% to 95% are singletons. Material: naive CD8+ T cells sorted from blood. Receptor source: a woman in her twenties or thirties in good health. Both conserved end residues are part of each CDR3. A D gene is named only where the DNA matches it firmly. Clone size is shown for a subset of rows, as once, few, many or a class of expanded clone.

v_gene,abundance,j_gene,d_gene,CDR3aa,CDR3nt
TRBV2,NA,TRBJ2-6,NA,CASRDTSGANVLTF,TGTGCCAGCAGGGACACTTCTGGGGCCAACGTCCTGACTTTC
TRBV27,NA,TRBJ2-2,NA,CASSLLGNANTGELFF,TGTGCCAGCAGTTTATTAGGGAACGCGAACACCGGGGAGCTGTTTTTT
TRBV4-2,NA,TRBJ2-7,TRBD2,CASSQLSSGYEQYF,TGTGCCAGCAGCCAATTGTCTAGCGGCTACGAGCAGTACTTC
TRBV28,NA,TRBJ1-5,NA,CASSRGGANQPQHF,TGTGCCAGCAGCAGGGGAGGGGCCAATCAGCCCCAGCATTTT
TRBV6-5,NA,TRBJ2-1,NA,CASSYSSGYNEQFF,TGTGCCAGCAGTTACTCTTCAGGCTACAATGAGCAGTTCTTC
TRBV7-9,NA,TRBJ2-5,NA,CASSLINAEETQYF,TGTGCCAGCAGCTTAATCAACGCGGAAGAGACCCAGTACTTC
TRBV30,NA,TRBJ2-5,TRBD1,CAWEPPGQRKYF,TGTGCCTGGGAACCTCCGGGACAGAGGAAATACTTC
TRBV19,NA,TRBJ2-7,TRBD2,CARKRSGAPSYEQYF,TGTGCCAGAAAACGTAGCGGGGCCCCCTCCTACGAGCAGTACTTC
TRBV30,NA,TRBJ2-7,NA,CAWSVFTSYEQYF,TGTGCCTGGAGTGTATTTACAAGCTACGAGCAGTACTTC
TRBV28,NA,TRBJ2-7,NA,CASSLYNEQYF,TGTGCCAGCAGTCTGTATAACGAGCAGTACTTC
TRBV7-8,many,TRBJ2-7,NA,CASSLATADTYEQYF,TGTGCCAGCAGCTTAGCGACAGCCGATACCTACGAGCAGTACTTC
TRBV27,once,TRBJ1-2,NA,CASSLRGIGDYGYTF,TGTGCCAGCAGTCTAAGAGGTATAGGAGACTATGGCTACACCTTC
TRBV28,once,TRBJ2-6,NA,CASSSRDISSGANVLTF,TGTGCCAGCAGTTCGAGGGACATCTCCTCTGGGGCCAACGTCCTGACTTTC
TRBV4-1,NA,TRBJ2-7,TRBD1,CASSQEGQGGHEQYF,TGCGCCAGCAGCCAAGAGGGACAGGGAGGGCACGAGCAGTACTTC
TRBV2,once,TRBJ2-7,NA,CASSEGRFPYEQYF,TGTGCCAGCAGTGAAGGCAGATTTCCCTACGAGCAGTACTTC
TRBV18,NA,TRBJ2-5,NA,CASSPTGRPETQYF,TGTGCCAGCTCACCAACAGGGAGGCCAGAGACCCAGTACTTC
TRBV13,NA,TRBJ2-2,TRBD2,CASSRLAGGPGGELFF,TGTGCCAGCAGCCGACTAGCGGGAGGGCCGGGCGGGGAGCTGTTTTTT
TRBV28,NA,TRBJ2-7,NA,CASGDWRNHNEQYF,TGTGCCAGCGGGGATTGGCGGAATCACAACGAGCAGTACTTC
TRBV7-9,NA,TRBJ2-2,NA,CASSHDPVAGELFF,TGTGCCAGCAGCCACGACCCTGTGGCAGGGGAGCTGTTTTTT
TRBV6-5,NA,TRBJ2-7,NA,CASSYRDGAYEQYF,TGTGCCAGCAGCTACCGGGACGGAGCCTACGAGCAGTACTTC
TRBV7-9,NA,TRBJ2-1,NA,CASSFSDPGGFF,TGTGCCAGCAGCTTTTCCGACCCTGGGGGGTTCTTC
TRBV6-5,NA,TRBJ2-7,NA,CASRTGTSYEQYF,TGTGCCAGCAGGACAGGTACTTCCTACGAGCAGTACTTC
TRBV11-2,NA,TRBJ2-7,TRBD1,CASSFRTGLYEQYF,TGTGCCAGCAGCTTCAGGACAGGCCTCTACGAGCAGTACTTC
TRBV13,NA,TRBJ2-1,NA,CASSLAAGLYNEQFF,TGTGCCAGCAGCTTAGCAGCGGGCCTCTACAATGAGCAGTTCTTC
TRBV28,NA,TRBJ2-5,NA,CASTDRLETQYF,TGTGCCAGCACCGACAGGTTGGAGACCCAGTACTTC
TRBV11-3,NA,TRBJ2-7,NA,CASSLGGQGEQYF,TGTGCCAGCAGCTTAGGCGGGCAGGGAGAGCAGTACTTC
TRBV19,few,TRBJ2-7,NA,CASSIGQGYEQYF,TGTGCCAGTAGTATAGGGCAGGGTTACGAGCAGTACTTC
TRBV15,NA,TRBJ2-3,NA,CATSVGTGTTDTQYF,TGTGCCACCAGCGTAGGAACAGGGACCACAGATACGCAGTATTTT